This T cell receptor (beta chain) was documented in a study of shared clonotypes between healthy human individuals. Sequenced by immunoSEQ multiplex PCR; TCRdb stores in-frame clones only, minus some. The sample records more than 900,000 clones, more than 75% being singletons. V was shortened by 0 bases and J by 0 bases, with 7 bases between the two germline ends. Germline V gene lookup returns CDR1 SGDLS and CDR2 YYNGEE. This CDR3 contains 15 residues. The receptor's source is a young man in good health. Some clones in this sample may be carry-over from other donors' samples. This chain joins TRBV9 and TRBJ1-3; D is unclear. What was sequenced was memory CD4+ T cells from PBMCs. The subset here: CD45RA-negative fraction. CDR3 protein: CASSVGAGSGNTIYF. The CDR3 bases are TGTGCCAGCAGCGTAGGGGCAGGCTCTGGAAACACCATATATTTT.